These T cell receptor beta chains were read from a single sample in a study of OX40 agonist ivuxolimab in advanced cancers. The protocol was immunoSEQ multiplex PCR, while the TCRdb copy is restricted to in-frame clones and leaves out a portion. The top ten hold roughly 13% of the sample, which has tens of thousands of clones, over 90% seen once. The sample consisted of CD4+ or CD8+ T cells sorted from blood, taken in a trial of the OX40 agonist ivuxolimab. These receptors all stem from an adult with an advanced solid tumor such as melanoma, head and neck, liver or kidney cancer. CDR3s include the opening cysteine and the closing phenylalanine or tryptophan.

V gene	J gene	CDR3 protein
TRBV7-9	TRBJ2-7	CASSLEERESPHEQYF
TRBV13	TRBJ2-7	CASSFLSADEQYF
TRBV9	TRBJ1-2	CASSAPTGPNYGYTF
TRBV7-9	TRBJ2-5	CASSLLGDGSETQYF
TRBV29-1	TRBJ1-2	CSVERPANYGYTF
TRBV6-1	TRBJ2-2	CASSSNGGNTGELFF
TRBV5-1	TRBJ2-1	CASSLRQGLYNEQFF
TRBV7-2	TRBJ2-3	CASSYGLAAQSMGTDTQYF
TRBV4-3	TRBJ2-7	CASSHSILAGGYSYEQYF
TRBV2	TRBJ2-7	CASSEEGPYEQYF
TRBV7-9	TRBJ2-1	CASSHPTSDGEQFF
TRBV7-3	TRBJ2-1	CASSLDGTGVHEQFF
TRBV11-2	TRBJ2-1	CASSLTLLDEQFF
TRBV27	TRBJ2-3	CASSPPTSTSTDTQYF
TRBV15	TRBJ2-7	CATRGGTSYEQYF
TRBV2	TRBJ2-1	CATLGLAASEQFF
TRBV11-2	TRBJ2-5	CASSLVSWETQYF
TRBV19	TRBJ1-1	CASSILGNTEAFF
TRBV4-1	TRBJ2-3	CASSRLATSTDTQYF
TRBV19	TRBJ2-7	CASSMRSFPYEQYF
TRBV11-3	TRBJ2-3	CASSRSGIDTQYF
TRBV19	TRBJ1-1	CASSQGNTEAFF
TRBV11-2	TRBJ2-5	CASSLEGPGAGWEETQYF
TRBV6-5	TRBJ1-4	CASSQGPIEKLFF
TRBV7-9	TRBJ1-1	CASSFGGMNTEAFF
TRBV5-3	TRBJ2-4	CARSLRSSGTSELAKNIQYF
TRBV2	TRBJ1-5	CASSMITSNQPQHF
TRBV4-1	TRBJ1-1	CASSQDNVGGTEAFF
TRBV7-9	TRBJ2-7	CASSRADSAFYEQYF
TRBV2	TRBJ2-7	CASSEHRTYEQYF
TRBV13	TRBJ1-1	CASSFPQTGNTEAFF
TRBV7-9	TRBJ2-7	CASSLDPGLLGEQYF
TRBV6-1	TRBJ2-1	CASSEGDRGDEQFF
TRBV7-2	TRBJ2-7	CASSLGLAAYEQYF
TRBV7-3	TRBJ2-1	CASSLAGDGGEQFF
TRBV2	TRBJ1-2	CASSDPLNYGYTF
TRBV6-9	TRBJ2-1	CASSYVGGNEQFF
TRBV4-2	TRBJ1-4	CASSQGLGRGITNEKLFF
TRBV27	TRBJ2-7	CASSNTGTGWDEQYF
TRBV7-9	TRBJ1-1	CASSPDRGVYTEAFF
TRBV9	TRBJ2-5	CASSVQPGQGLLETQYF
TRBV27	TRBJ2-2	CASSFFHMNTGELFF
TRBV9	TRBJ1-5	CASSVGSEGSNQPQHF
TRBV7-9	TRBJ2-1	CASSLVGGHRYNEQFF
TRBV19	TRBJ2-3	CASTTGEGTQYF